This TCR delta chain was found in a study of γδ T cells in repeated Plasmodium falciparum infection. About the study: Malian children with intense seasonal malaria exposure were compared with matched Australian children. Over 644 days, donors received four mosquito-bite P. falciparum NF54 infections.

The sample holds a few counts of this clone. The antigen remains undetermined. Since a far larger clone is one base different, this is likely a read error. This sample also contains other DNA sequences that code for the same CDR3. Broader study findings: Malian children's Vdelta2-negative repertoires appeared more expanded and less diverse than Australians'.

TRG and TRD sequences were obtained from every sorted gammadelta sample. TCRdb re-processed the multiplex PCR reads using CATT. This table holds roughly 90,000 delta-chain clones, 0.98% found once. The CDR3 runs 15 residues. Germline loops: CDR1 TSWWSYY, CDR2 QGS. V dropped 6 bases and J dropped 4 bases, with 18 bases sitting between them. Flow sorting of PBMC yielded separate Vgamma9/Vdelta2+ and Vdelta2-negative gammadelta T cell populations for bulk repertoire analysis. V and J are TRDV1 and TRDJ1; maybe TRDD3 (6 bases). Sequences were obtained from gamma-delta T cells from blood. The TCR was taken from a pool of human donors (malaria-infected and uninfected, not separated). The CDR3 reads CALGYPGYLVDKLIF. CDR3 sequence (DNA): TGTGCTCTTGGCTACCCAGGATACCTGGTCGATAAACTCATCTTT.